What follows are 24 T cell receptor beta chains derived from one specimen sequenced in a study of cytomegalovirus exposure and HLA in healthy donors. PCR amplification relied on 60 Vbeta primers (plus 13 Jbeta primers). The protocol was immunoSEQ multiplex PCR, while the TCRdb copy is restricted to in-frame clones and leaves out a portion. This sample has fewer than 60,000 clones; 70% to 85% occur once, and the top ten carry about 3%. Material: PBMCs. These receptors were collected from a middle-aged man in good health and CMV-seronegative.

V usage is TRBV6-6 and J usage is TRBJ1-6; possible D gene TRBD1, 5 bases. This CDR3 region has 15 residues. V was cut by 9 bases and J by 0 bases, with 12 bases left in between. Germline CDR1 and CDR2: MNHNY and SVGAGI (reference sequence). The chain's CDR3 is CARRGGRSYNSPLHF. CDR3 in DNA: TGTGCCAGGCGCGGGGGACGCTCCTATAATTCACCCCTCCACTTT.

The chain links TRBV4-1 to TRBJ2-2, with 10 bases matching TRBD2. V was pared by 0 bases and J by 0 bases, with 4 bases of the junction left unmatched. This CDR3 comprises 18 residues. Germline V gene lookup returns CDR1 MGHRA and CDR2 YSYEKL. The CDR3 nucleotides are TGCGCCAGCAGCCAAGAAGTACTAGCGGGGTCGAACACCGGGGAGCTGTTTTTT. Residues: CASSQEVLAGSNTGELFF.

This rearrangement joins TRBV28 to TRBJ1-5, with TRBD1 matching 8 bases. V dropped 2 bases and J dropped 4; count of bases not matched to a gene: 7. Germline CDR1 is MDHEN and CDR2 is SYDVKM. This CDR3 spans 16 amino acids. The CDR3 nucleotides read TGTGCCAGCAGTTTAGAAGACAGGGGTAGGAATCAGCCCCAGCATTTT. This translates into CASSLEDRGRNQPQHF.

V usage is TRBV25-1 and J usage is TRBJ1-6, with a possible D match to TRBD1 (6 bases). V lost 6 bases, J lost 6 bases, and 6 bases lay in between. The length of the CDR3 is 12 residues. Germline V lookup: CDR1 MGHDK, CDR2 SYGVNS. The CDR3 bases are TGTGCCAGCAGCAGGGGTAATTCACCCCTCCACTTT. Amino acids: CASSRGNSPLHF.

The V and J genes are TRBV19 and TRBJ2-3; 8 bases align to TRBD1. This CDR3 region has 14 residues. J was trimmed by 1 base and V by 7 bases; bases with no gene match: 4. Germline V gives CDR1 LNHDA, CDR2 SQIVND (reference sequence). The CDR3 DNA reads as TGTGCCAGTACTCCGGACAGGGGCACAGATACGCAGTATTTT. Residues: CASTPDRGTDTQYF.

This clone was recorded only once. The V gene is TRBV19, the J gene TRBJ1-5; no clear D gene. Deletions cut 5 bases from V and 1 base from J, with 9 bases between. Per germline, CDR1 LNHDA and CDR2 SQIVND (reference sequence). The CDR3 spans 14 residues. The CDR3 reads CASSYGVSNQPQHF. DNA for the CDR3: TGTGCCAGTAGTTACGGGGTAAGCAATCAGCCCCAGCATTTT.

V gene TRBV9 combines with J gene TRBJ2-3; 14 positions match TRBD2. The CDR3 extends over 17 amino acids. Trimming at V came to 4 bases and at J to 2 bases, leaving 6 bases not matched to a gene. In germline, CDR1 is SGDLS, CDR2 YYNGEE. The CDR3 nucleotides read TGTGCCAGCAGCTTGGGACTAGCGGGGGCTAACACAGATACGCAGTATTTT. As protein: CASSLGLAGANTDTQYF. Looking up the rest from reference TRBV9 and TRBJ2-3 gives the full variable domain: DSGVTQTPKHLITATGQRVTLRCSPRSGDLSVYWYQQSLDQGLQFLIQYYNGEERAKGNILERFSAQQFPDLHSELNLSSLELGDSALYFCASSLGLAGANTDTQYFGPGTRLTVL.

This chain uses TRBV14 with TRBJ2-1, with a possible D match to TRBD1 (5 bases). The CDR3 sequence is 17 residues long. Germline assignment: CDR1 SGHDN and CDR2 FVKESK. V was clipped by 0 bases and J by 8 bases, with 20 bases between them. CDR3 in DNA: TGTGCCAGCAGCCAAGATTATGGGGCAGGGTTACGTGATGAGCAGTTCTTC. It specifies CASSQDYGAGLRDEQFF.

The CDR3 reads CASSQLLAGVSTDTQYF. The CDR3 nucleotides are TGTGCCAGCAGCCAATTACTAGCGGGGGTGTCCACAGATACGCAGTATTTT. The V call is TRBV7-9, the J call TRBJ2-3; TRBD2 matches at 11 bases. The junction had 9 bases not matched to a gene; V was cut back by 5 bases and J by 2 bases. CDR3 length: 17 amino acids. The V gene's germline CDR1 is SEHNR and CDR2 FQNEAQ (reference sequence).

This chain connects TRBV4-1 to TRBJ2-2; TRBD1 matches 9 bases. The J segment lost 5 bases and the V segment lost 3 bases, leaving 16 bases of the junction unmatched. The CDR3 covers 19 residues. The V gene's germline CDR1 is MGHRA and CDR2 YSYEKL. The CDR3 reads CASSHGTRDRVVGTGELFF. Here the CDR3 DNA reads TGCGCCAGCAGCCACGGGACCCGGGACAGGGTGGTTGGGACCGGGGAGCTGTTTTTT.

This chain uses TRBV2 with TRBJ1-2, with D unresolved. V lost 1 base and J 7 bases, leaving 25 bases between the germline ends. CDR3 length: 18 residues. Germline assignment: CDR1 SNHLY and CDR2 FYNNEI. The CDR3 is CASSEGTGRAPEAAGYTF. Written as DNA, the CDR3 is TGTGCCAGCAGTGAAGGAACCGGGCGGGCCCCTGAGGCGGCTGGCTACACCTTC. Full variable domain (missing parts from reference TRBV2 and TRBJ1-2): EPEVTQTPSHQVTQMGQEVILRCVPISNHLYFYWYRQILGQKVEFLVSFYNNEISEKSEIFDDQFSVERPDGSNFTLKIRSTKLEDSAMYFCASSEGTGRAPEAAGYTFGSGTRLTVV.

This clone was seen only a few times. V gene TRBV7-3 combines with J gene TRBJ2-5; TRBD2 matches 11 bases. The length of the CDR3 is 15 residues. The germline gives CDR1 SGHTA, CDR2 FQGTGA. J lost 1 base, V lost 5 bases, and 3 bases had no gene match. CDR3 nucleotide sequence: TGTGCCAGCAGCGTTAGCGGGGGGGCCCAAGAGACCCAGTACTTC. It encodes CASSVSGGAQETQYF. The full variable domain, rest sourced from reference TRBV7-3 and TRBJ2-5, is GAGVSQTPSNKVTEKGKYVELRCDPISGHTALYWYRQSLGQGPEFLIYFQGTGAADDSGLPNDRFFAVRPEGSVSTLKIQRTERGDSAVYLCASSVSGGAQETQYFGPGTRLLVL.

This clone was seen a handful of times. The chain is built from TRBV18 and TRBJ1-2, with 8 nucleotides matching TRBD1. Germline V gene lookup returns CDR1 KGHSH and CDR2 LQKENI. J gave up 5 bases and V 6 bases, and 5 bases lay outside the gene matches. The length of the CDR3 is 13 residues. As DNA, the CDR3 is TGTGCCAGCTCTCCGGACAGGGAATATGGCTACACCTTC. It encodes CASSPDREYGYTF.

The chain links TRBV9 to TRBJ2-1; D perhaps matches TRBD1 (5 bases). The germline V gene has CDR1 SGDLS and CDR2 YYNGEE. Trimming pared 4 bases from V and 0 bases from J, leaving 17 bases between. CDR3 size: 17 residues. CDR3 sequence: CASSFQTAPSSYNEQFF. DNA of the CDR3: TGTGCCAGCAGCTTCCAGACAGCACCGAGCTCCTACAATGAGCAGTTCTTC.

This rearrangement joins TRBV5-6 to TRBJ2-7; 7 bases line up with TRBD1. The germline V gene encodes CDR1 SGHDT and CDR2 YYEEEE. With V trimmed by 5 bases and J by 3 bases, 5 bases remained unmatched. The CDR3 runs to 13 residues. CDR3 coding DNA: TGTGCCAGCAGAATGACAGGGATCTACGAGCAGTACTTC. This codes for CASRMTGIYEQYF. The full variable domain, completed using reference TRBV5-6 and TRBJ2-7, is DAGVTQSPTHLIKTRGQQVTLRCSPKSGHDTVSWYQQALGQGPQFIFQYYEEEERQRGNFPDRFSGHQFPNYSSELNVNALLLGDSALYLCASRMTGIYEQYFGPGTRLTVT.

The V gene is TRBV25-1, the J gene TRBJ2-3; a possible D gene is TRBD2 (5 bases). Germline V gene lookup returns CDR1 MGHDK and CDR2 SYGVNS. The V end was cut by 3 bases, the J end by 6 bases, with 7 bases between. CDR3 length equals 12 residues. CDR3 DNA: TGTGCCAGCAGTGAGTGGAGGGATACGCAGTATTTT. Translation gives CASSEWRDTQYF.

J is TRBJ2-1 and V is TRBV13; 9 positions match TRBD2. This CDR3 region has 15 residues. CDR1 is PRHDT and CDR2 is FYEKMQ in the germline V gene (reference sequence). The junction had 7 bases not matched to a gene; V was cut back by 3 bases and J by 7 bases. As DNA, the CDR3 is TGTGCCAGCAGCTTCCGCGGGGGGGCGGAGAATGAGCAGTTCTTC. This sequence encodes CASSFRGGAENEQFF.

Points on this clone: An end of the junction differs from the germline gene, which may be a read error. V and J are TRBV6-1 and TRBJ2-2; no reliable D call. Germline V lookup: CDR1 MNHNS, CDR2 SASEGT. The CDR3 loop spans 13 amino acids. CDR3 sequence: CASRTTNTRELFF. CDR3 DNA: TGTGCCAGCAGGACAACGAACACCCGGGAGCTGTTTTTT.

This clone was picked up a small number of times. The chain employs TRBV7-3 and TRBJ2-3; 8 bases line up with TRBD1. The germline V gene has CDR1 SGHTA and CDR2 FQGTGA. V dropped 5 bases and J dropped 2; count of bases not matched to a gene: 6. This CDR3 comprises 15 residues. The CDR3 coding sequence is TGTGCCAGCAGCCATGGACAGGGCCCCACAGATACGCAGTATTTT. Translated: CASSHGQGPTDTQYF.

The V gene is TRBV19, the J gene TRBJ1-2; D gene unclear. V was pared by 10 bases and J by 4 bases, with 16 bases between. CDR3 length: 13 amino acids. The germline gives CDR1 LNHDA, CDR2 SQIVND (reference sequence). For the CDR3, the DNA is TGTGCCACCTATTCGAGCCTTCCCTATGGCTACACCTTC. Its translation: CATYSSLPYGYTF.

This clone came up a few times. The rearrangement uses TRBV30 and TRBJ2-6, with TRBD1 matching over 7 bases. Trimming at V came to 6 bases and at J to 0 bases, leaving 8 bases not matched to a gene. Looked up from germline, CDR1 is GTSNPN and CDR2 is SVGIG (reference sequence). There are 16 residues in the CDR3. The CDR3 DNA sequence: TGTGCCTGTTTGGGACAGTATGTCTCTGGGGCCAACGTCCTGACTTTC. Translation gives CACLGQYVSGANVLTF.

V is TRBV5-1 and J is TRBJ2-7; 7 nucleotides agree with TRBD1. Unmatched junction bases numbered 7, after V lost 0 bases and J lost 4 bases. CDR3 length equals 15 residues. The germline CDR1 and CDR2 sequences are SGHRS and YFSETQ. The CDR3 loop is CASSLGPRGMYEQYF. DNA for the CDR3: TGCGCCAGCAGCTTGGGGCCCAGGGGGATGTACGAGCAGTACTTC.

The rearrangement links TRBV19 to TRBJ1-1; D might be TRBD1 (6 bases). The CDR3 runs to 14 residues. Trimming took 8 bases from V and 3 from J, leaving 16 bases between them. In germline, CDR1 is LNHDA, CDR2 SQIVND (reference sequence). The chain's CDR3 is CASQYNQGYTEAFF. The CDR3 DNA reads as TGTGCCAGTCAATATAATCAGGGGTACACTGAAGCTTTCTTT. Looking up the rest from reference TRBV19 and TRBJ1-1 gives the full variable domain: DGGITQSPKYLFRKEGQNVTLSCEQNLNHDAMYWYRQDPGQGLRLIYYSQIVNDFQKGDIAEGYSVSREKKESFPLTVTSAQKNPTAFYLCASQYNQGYTEAFFGQGTRLTVV.

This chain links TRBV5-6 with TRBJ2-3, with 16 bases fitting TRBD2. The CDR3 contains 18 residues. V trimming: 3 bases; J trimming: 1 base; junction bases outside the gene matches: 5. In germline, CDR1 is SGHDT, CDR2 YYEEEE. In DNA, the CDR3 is TGTGCCAGCAGCTGGGGACTAGCGGGGGGGCTTGGCACAGATACGCAGTATTTT. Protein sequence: CASSWGLAGGLGTDTQYF.